A single sample gave rise to the 12 T cell receptor beta chains below, sequenced in a study of cytomegalovirus exposure and HLA in healthy donors. The PCR ran on 60 Vbeta and 13 Jbeta primers. Measured with immunoSEQ multiplex PCR; TCRdb has only the in-frame clones, and not every one. The sample gives around 59,000 clones, approximately 80% of which show up once; 1.5% to 2% is in the top ten. The sample taken for sequencing was PBMCs. The source is a human donor in good health.

The chain recombines TRBV7-2 with TRBJ1-5; no reliable D call. The CDR3 consists of 15 residues. Trimming shortened V by 2 bases and J by 3 bases, and 11 bases separated the two germline ends. Germline V CDR1 and CDR2: SGHTA, FQGNSA. The DNA of the CDR3 is TGTGCCAGCAGCTTACACAGCATTTCCAATCAGCCCCAGCATTTT. It encodes CASSLHSISNQPQHF.

A note on this clone: One junction end does not reproduce the germline sequence, and a read error may be involved. The sample contains more than one DNA sequence encoding this CDR3. This chain uses TRBV9 with TRBJ2-2; 7 nucleotides align to TRBD2. This CDR3 spans 17 amino acids. Germline V CDR1 and CDR2: SGDLS, YYNGEE. The CDR3 coding sequence is TGTGCCAGCAGCGTAGTTGGGCTAGCGGCATTCACCGGGGAGCTGCTTTTT. Translation: CASSVVGLAAFTGELLF. Full variable domain (rest looked up from reference TRBV9 and TRBJ2-2): DSGVTQTPKHLITATGQRVTLRCSPRSGDLSVYWYQQSLDQGLQFLIQYYNGEERAKGNILERFSAQQFPDLHSELNLSSLELGDSALYFCASSVVGLAAFTGELLFGEGSRLTVL.

V usage is TRBV4-3 and J usage is TRBJ2-7; the D gene is possibly TRBD2 (6 bases). The length of the CDR3 is 15 residues. Germline V lookup: CDR1 LGHNA, CDR2 YSLEER. V dropped 3 bases and J dropped 3 bases, with 15 bases sitting between them. CDR3: CASSHTAGRLYEQYF. In nucleotides, the CDR3 is TGCGCCAGCAGCCATACAGCGGGCCGACTCTACGAGCAGTACTTC.

This chain connects TRBV10-2 to TRBJ2-1; possibly TRBD1 for D (5 bases). The V and J ends lost 6 bases and 3 bases respectively, with 6 bases between them. Germline CDR1 and CDR2: WSHSY and SAAADI. The CDR3 loop spans 12 amino acids. The CDR3 here is CASRQDYNEQFF. In nucleotides, the CDR3 is TGCGCCAGCAGACAGGACTACAATGAGCAGTTCTTC.

V gene TRBV12-5 combines with J gene TRBJ1-6; 7 bases line up with TRBD1. The CDR3 contains 19 residues. The germline V gene has CDR1 LGHNT and CDR2 FRNRAP. Trimming cost V 1 base and J 3 bases; bases outside gene matches: 12. CDR3 sequence reads: CASGLEITTGTVYNSPLHF. CDR3 bases: TGTGCTAGTGGTTTGGAAATCACCACCGGGACAGTCTATAATTCACCCCTCCACTTT.

This clone was detected a few times. The CDR3 sequence is CASSQDPGTSGYEQYF. For the CDR3, the DNA is TGTGCCAGCAGCCAAGACCCCGGGACTAGCGGCTACGAGCAGTACTTC. This chain uses TRBV4-2 with TRBJ2-7; TRBD2 aligns across 11 bases. The germline V gene has CDR1 LGHNA and CDR2 YNFKEQ. The V and J ends lost 0 bases and 3 bases, in that order; junction bases with no gene match: 4. This CDR3 comprises 16 residues.

This clone occurred once. This CDR3 is CASRGMGADEQFF. The CDR3 nucleotides read TGTGCCAGCAGGGGGATGGGGGCGGATGAGCAGTTCTTC. The gene calls are TRBV27 and TRBJ2-1; the D gene is possibly TRBD1 (6 bases). This CDR3 is 13 amino acids long. CDR1 MNHEY and CDR2 SMNVEV come from the germline V gene (reference sequence). Deletions cut 6 bases from V and 8 bases from J, with 14 bases between.

This rearrangement joins TRBV7-8 to TRBJ2-3; 9 bases align to TRBD2. The CDR3 is made up of 20 amino acids. Germline V gene data show CDR1 as SGHVS and CDR2 as FQNEAQ. Trimming removed 2 bases from V and 0 bases from J; junction bases left unmatched: 15. Here the CDR3 reads CASSLRVAGGHSTSTDTQYF. The CDR3 coding sequence is TGTGCCAGCAGCTTAAGGGTGGCGGGAGGGCATTCTACTAGCACAGATACGCAGTATTTT.

The chain combines TRBV15 with TRBJ2-7, with 11 bases that match TRBD1. J was trimmed by 3 bases and V by 1 base; bases with no gene match: 2. CDR1 is LNHNV, CDR2 YYDKDF, per germline (reference sequence). The CDR3 extends over 15 amino acids. The CDR3 DNA is TGTGCCACCAGCAGAGGGGGACAGGGGGTCTACGAGCAGTACTTC. It specifies CATSRGGQGVYEQYF.

This rearrangement joins TRBV7-9 to TRBJ1-3; no definite D call. The CDR3 consists of 12 residues. Germline CDR1 reads SEHNR; CDR2 reads FQNEAQ (reference sequence). This CDR3 reads CFKQMAAYAIYF. The CDR3 DNA reads TGTTTCAAGCAGATGGCGGCATACGCCATATATTTT.

The chain carries TRBV10-2 and TRBJ2-3; the match to TRBD2 covers 7 bases. This CDR3 is built from 14 residues. Germline V gene lookup returns CDR1 WSHSY and CDR2 SAAADI. V dropped 6 bases and J dropped 1; count of bases not matched to a gene: 4. The CDR3 is CASRWGGGTDTQYF. CDR3 DNA: TGCGCCAGCAGGTGGGGGGGTGGCACAGATACGCAGTATTTT.

The CDR3, as DNA: TGCGCCAGCAGCTTGGGGCCAGGGGACGAGCAGTACTTC. It translates to CASSLGPGDEQYF. The chain combines TRBV5-1 with TRBJ2-7, with D possibly being TRBD1 (6 bases). The CDR3 covers 13 residues. CDR1 SGHRS and CDR2 YFSETQ come from the germline V gene. Trimming left V 0 bases short and J 5 bases short, with 9 bases between.